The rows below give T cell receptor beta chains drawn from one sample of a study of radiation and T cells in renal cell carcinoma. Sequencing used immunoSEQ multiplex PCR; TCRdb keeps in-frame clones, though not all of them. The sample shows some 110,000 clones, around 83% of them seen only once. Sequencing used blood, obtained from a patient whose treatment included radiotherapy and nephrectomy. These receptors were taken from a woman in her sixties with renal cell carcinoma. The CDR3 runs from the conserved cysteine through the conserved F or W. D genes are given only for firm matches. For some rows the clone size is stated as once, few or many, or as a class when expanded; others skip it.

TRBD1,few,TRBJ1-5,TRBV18,CASSPYRDRQPQHF,TGTGCCAGCTCACCTTACAGGGACAGGCAGCCCCAGCATTTT
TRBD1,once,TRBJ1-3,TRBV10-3,CAISGSRDRLSGNTIYF,TGTGCCATCAGTGGCTCCCGGGACAGACTATCGGGAAACACCATATATTTT
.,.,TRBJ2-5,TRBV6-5,CASRHRDLQETQYF,TGTGCCAGCAGACACCGGGACTTACAAGAGACCCAGTACTTC
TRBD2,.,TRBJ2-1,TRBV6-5,CASSLAGGPYEQFF,TGTGCCAGCAGCTTAGCGGGGGGGCCTTATGAGCAGTTCTTC
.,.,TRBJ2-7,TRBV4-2,CASSQEKLQSYEQYF,TGTGCCAGCAGCCAAGAGAAGCTCCAGTCCTACGAGCAGTACTTC
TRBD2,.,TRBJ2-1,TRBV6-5,CASSRLAGEHNEQFF,TGTGCCAGCAGCCGACTAGCGGGAGAACACAATGAGCAGTTCTTC
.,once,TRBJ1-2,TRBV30,CAWRGPAPGYTF,TGTGCCTGGAGGGGGCCGGCCCCTGGCTACACCTTC
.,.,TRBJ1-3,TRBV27,CASSPGVSGNTIYF,TGTGCCAGCAGCCCAGGGGTCTCTGGAAACACCATATATTTT
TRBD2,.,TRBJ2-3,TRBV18,CASSPGTSATTDTQYF,TGTGCCAGCTCACCAGGGACTAGCGCGACCACAGATACGCAGTATTTT
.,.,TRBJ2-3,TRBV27,CASGNGASTDTQYF,TGTGCCAGCGGAAACGGGGCTAGCACAGATACGCAGTATTTT